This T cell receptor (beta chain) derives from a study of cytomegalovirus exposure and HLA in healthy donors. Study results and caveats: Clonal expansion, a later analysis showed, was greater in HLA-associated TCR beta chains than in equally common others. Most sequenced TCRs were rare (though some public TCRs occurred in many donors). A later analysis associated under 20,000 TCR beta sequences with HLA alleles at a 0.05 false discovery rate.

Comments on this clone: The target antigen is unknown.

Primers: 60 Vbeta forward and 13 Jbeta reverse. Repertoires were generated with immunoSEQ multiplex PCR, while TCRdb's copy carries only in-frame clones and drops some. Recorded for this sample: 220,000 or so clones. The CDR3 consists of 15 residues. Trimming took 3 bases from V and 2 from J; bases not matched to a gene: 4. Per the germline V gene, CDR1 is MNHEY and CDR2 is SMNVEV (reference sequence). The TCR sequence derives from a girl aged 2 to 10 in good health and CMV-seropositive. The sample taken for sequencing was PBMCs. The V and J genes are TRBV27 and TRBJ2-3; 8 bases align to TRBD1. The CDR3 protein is CASSFSDRDTDTQYF. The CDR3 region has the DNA TGTGCCAGCAGTTTCTCGGACAGGGACACAGATACGCAGTATTTT.